A single sample is the source of the 5 T cell receptor beta chains below, sequenced in a study of technical replicates of blood from several donors. Clones were read by immunoSEQ multiplex PCR, and TCRdb kept only the in-frame ones, dropping some. The top ten clones hold around 4% of a sample with just over 55,000 clones, about 94% of them seen once. Source material: PBMCs. The receptors stem from a human donor in good health. Some clones in this sample may be carry-over from other donors' samples.

V usage is TRBV7-2 and J usage is TRBJ2-7; 8 positions agree with TRBD2. CDR3 length equals 12 residues. Trimming cost V 5 bases and J 6 bases; bases outside gene matches: 3. Per germline, CDR1 SGHTA and CDR2 FQGNSA. This CDR3 is CASSGTRREQYF. The CDR3 DNA sequence: TGTGCCAGCAGCGGGACTAGACGCGAGCAGTACTTC.

V is TRBV25-1 and J is TRBJ1-1, with TRBD1 as a possible D gene (5 bases). The germline V gene encodes CDR1 MGHDK and CDR2 SYGVNS. V shed 3 bases and J shed 0 bases, with 8 bases lying between them. The CDR3 totals 14 residues. Here the CDR3 reads CASSDGRVNTEAFF. The DNA of the CDR3 is TGTGCCAGCAGTGATGGCAGGGTGAACACTGAAGCTTTCTTT.

V and J are TRBV14 and TRBJ2-2, with unresolved D. The CDR3 has 13 amino acids. Trimming removed 4 bases from V and 8 bases from J, with 11 bases in between. Per the germline V gene, CDR1 is SGHDN and CDR2 is FVKESK. The DNA of the CDR3 is TGTGCCAGCAGCCTCCAAGTGGAGGGGGAGCTGTTTTTT. It encodes CASSLQVEGELFF.

The CDR3 loop reads CASSLAASGPYEQYF. CDR3 nucleotides: TGCGCCAGCAGCTTGGCGGCTAGCGGACCCTACGAGCAGTACTTC. The rearrangement links TRBV5-1 to TRBJ2-7, with TRBD2 matching 7 bases. V was pared by 0 bases and J by 2 bases, with 5 bases of the junction left unmatched. The CDR3 spans 15 residues. Germline CDR1 and CDR2: SGHRS and YFSETQ.

The CDR3 loop reads CASSLTERINEKLFF. DNA of the CDR3: TGCGCCAGCAGCTTGACAGAACGGATAAATGAAAAACTGTTTTTT. The chain uses TRBV5-1 and TRBJ1-4; the D is unclear. Between the trimmed V and J ends, which lost 1 base and 5 bases, there was a span of 12 bases. Germline V CDR1 and CDR2: SGHRS, YFSETQ. This CDR3 comprises 15 residues.